This TCR beta chain was obtained from a study of beta chain features in type 1 diabetes. Study-wide points: Moderate but significant shortening of TCRB CDR3s was recorded in all four CD4+ subsets from Type 1 diabetes patients.

Note on this clone: No antigen is known for it.

Reverse transcription of all isolated RNA meant that expressed TCRB transcripts were sequenced. The method was immunoSEQ multiplex PCR; TCRdb's version includes in-frame clones alone and lacks a portion of them. The table includes under 850,000 clones, around an eighth detected once. CD4+ naive, central memory, regulatory and stem cell-like memory subsets were isolated by sorting on CD45RO/CCR7/CD25/CD127/CD95/CD27. The germline CDR1 and CDR2 sequences are ENHRY and SYGVKD. Losses at the gene ends were 0 bases for V and 3 bases for J; bases not matched to a gene: 4. This CDR3 spans 15 amino acids. Sequenced sample: naive CD4+ T cells from blood. The chain carries TRBV10-3 and TRBJ2-5, with TRBD1 identical over 7 bases. This receptor was taken from a man aged 18 to 29 with type 1 diabetes. For the CDR3, the DNA is TGTGCCATCAGTGAGTCCTGGACAGGAGAAGAGACCCAGTACTTC. Amino acid sequence: CAISESWTGEETQYF.